The source of this TCR beta chain is a study of T cell responses to AZD1222 COVID-19 vaccine. Study outcomes and limitations: Compared with day 0, the breadth and depth of the Spike-specific TCR repertoire rose significantly after two doses of AZD1222.

Trimming stripped 5 bases from V and 5 bases from J, with 7 bases between. The CDR3 consists of 11 residues. Germline-derived CDR1 and CDR2 are MNHNY and SVGAGI (reference sequence). Generated by immunoSEQ multiplex PCR, the TCRdb table keeps only in-frame clones and is missing some. The sample holds about 140,000 clones, roughly 92% seen once. Comment on this clone: The antigen is unknown.

The chain carries TRBV6-6 and TRBJ2-7; no clear D. This sample comprised peripheral blood, obtained on day 0 of AZD1222 vaccination. This TCR derives from an adult in good health. CDR3 protein: CASSLQDEQYF. DNA of the CDR3: TGTGCCAGCAGTCTCCAGGACGAGCAGTACTTC.